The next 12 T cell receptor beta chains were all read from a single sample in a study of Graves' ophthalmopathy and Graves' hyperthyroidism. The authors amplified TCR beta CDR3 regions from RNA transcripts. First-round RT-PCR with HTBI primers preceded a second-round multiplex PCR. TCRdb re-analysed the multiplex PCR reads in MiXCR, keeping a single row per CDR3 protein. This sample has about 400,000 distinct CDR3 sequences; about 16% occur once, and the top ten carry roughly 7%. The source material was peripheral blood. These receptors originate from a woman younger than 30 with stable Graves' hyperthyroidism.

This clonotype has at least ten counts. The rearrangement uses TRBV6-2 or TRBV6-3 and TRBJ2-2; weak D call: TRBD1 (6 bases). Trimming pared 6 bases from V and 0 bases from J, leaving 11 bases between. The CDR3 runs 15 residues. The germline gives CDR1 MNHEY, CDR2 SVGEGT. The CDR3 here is CASRTGTPNTGELFF. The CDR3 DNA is TGTGCCAGCAGGACCGGGACACCGAACACCGGGGAGCTGTTTTTT.

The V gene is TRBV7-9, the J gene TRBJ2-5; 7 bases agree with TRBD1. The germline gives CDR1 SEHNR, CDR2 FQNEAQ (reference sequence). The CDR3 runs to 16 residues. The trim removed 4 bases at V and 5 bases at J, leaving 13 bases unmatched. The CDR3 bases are TGTGCCAGCAGCTCCGTGTTAGGGGGCGGATGGGAGACCCAGTACTTC. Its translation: CASSSVLGGGWETQYF.

The CDR3 DNA sequence: TGTGCCAGCAGAGAAACTAGCGGGAGAAGACTAGACATTCAGTACTTC. This translates into CASRETSGRRLDIQYF. The chain uses TRBV7-2 and TRBJ2-4; TRBD2 aligns across 11 bases. With 6 bases clipped from V and 8 bases from J, the junction kept 12 bases outside the gene matches. Germline V CDR1 and CDR2: SGHTA, FQGNSA. This CDR3 is built from 16 residues. Full variable domain (rest looked up from reference TRBV7-2 and TRBJ2-4): GAGVSQSPSNKVTEKGKDVELRCDPISGHTALYWYRQSLGQGLEFLIYFQGNSAPDKSGLPSDRFSAERTGGSVSTLTIQRTQQEDSAVYLCASRETSGRRLDIQYFGAGTRLSVL.

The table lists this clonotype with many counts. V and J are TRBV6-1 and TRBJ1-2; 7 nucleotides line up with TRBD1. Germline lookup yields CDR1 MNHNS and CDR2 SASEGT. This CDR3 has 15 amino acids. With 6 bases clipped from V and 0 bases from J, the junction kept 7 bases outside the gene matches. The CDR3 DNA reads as TGTGCCAGCAGGCCCACAGGGGTTTCTAACTATGGCTACACCTTC. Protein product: CASRPTGVSNYGYTF.

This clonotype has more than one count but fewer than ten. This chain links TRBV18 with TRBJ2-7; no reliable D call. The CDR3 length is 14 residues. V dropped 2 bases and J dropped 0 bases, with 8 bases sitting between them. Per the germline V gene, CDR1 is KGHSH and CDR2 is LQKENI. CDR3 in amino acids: CASSPGSFSYEQYF. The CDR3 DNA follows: TGTGCCAGCTCACCAGGCAGCTTCTCCTACGAGCAGTACTTC.

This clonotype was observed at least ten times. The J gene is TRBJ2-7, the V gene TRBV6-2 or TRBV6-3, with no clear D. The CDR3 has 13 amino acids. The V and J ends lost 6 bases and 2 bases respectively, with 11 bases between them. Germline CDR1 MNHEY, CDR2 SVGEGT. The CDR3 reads CASRLTITYEQYF. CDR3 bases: TGTGCCAGCAGGTTGACAATAACCTACGAGCAGTACTTC.

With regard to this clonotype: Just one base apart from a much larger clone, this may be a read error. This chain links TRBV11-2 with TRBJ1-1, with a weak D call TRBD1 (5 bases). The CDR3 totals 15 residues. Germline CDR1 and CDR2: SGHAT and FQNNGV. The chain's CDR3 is CVSSLTGLSGTEAFF. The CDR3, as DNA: TGTGTCAGCAGCTTAACGGGGCTGAGTGGCACTGAAGCTTTCTTT.

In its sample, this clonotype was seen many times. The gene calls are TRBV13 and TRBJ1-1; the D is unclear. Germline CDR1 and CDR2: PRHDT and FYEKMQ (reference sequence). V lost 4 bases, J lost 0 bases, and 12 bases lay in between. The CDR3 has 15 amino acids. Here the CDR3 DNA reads TGTGCCAGCAGCTCTAGTGGACCAATGAACACTGAAGCTTTCTTT. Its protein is CASSSSGPMNTEAFF.

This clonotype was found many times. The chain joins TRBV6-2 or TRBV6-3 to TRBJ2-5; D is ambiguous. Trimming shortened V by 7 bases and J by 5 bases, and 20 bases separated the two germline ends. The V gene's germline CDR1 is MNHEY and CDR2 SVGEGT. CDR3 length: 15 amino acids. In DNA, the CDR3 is TGTGCCAGCACGGTGGGAAGGCAGGAACGGGAGACCCAGTACTTC. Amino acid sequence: CASTVGRQERETQYF.

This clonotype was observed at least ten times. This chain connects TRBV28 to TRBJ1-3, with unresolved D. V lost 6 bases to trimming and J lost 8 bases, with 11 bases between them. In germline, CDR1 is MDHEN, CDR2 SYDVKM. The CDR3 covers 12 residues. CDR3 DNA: TGTGCCAGCAGGCCTCAGGTAGACACCATATATTTT. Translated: CASRPQVDTIYF.

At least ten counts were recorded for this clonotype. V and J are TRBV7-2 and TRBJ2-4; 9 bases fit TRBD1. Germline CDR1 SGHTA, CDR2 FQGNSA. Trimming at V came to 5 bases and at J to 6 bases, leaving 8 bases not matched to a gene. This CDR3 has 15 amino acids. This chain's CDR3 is CASSPQRTGVNIQYF. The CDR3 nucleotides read TGTGCCAGCAGCCCCCAGCGGACAGGGGTAAACATTCAGTACTTC.

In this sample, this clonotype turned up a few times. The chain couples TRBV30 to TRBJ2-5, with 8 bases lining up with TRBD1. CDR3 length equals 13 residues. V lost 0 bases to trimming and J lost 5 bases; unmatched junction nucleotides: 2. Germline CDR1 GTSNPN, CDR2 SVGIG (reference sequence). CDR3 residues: CAWSVRQGETQYF. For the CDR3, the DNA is TGTGCCTGGAGTGTACGACAGGGGGAGACCCAGTACTTC.